This note documents a single T cell receptor beta chain sequence. This sample was taken from a study of blood T cell repertoires in COVID-19. For the study at large: From T cells, B-cell-depleted T cells, or PBMCs came the material, which was cDNA or gDNA.

The CDR3 has 14 amino acids. The germline V and J ends were trimmed by 7 bases and 3 bases, with 16 bases remaining between them. Germline V CDR1 and CDR2: WSHSY, SAAADI. Produced via immunoSEQ multiplex PCR; TCRdb's table is partial and in-frame only. The repertoire includes roughly 60,000 clones, around 90% of them detected once, and roughly a tenth sits in the top ten. The gene calls are TRBV10-2 and TRBJ2-7, with a tentative D call TRBD1 (6 bases). The specimen sequenced was peripheral blood. The sequence came from a human donor with acute or convalescent COVID-19. The donor label of this sample is uncertain. The CDR3 nucleotides read TGCGCCAGCATAATGGGGGCTTCTAACTACGAGCAGTACTTC. Its translation is CASIMGASNYEQYF.